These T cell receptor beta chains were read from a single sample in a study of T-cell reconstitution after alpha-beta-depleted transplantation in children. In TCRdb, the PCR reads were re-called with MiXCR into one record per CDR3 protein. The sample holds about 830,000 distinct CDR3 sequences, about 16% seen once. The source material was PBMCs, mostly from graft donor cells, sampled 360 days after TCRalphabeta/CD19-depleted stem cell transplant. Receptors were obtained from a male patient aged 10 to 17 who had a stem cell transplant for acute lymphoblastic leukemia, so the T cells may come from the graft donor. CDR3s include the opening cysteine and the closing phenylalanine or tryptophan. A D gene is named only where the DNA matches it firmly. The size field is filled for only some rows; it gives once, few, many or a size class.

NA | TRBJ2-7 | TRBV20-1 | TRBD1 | TGCAGTGCTAGATGGGACCGGGACAGTAACTTCTACGAGCAGTACTTC | CSARWDRDSNFYEQYF
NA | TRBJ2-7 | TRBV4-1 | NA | TGCGCCAGCAGCCAAGCGCCCCCTACGCTCGAGCAGTACTTC | CASSQAPPTLEQYF
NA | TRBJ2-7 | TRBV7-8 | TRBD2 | TGTGCCAGCAGCCCTCGCCGGAGCGCTAGCGGGAGTTTCTACGAGCAGTACTTC | CASSPRRSASGSFYEQYF
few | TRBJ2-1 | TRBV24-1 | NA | TGTGCCACCAGTGGGGGGGACTCGCTCTCCTACAATGAGCAGTTCTTC | CATSGGDSLSYNEQFF
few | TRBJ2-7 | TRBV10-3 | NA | TGTGCCATCAGTGAGGGGCGGGGAGGAGGAGAGCAGTACTTC | CAISEGRGGGEQYF
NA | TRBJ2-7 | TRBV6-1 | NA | TGTGCCAGCAGCCTCACCGGGACACCGACCTACGAGCAGTACTTC | CASSLTGTPTYEQYF
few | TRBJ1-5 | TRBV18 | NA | TGTGCCAGCTCACCCATCAGAGGCTTCAATCAGCCCCAGCATTTT | CASSPIRGFNQPQHF
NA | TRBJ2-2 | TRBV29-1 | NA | TGCAGCGTAACCCCGAACACCGGGGAGCTGTTTTTT | CSVTPNTGELFF
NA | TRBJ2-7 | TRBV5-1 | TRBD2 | TGCGCCAGCAGAGATACACCGGGACTAGCGGGAGGAGGGACCTACGAGCAGTACTTC | CASRDTPGLAGGGTYEQYF
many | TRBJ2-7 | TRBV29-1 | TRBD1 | TGCAGCGTTGATAGCCCCGGGACAGGGGACTACGAGCAGTACTTC | CSVDSPGTGDYEQYF
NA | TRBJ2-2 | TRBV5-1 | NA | TGCGCCAGCAGCAAGAATCAGGGAAACGCCGGGGAGCTGTTTTTT | CASSKNQGNAGELFF
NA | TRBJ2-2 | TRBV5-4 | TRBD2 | TGTGCCAGCAGCTCCCCGGGACTAGCGGGAGGGTCGTCGAGCACCGGGGAGCTGTTTTTT | CASSSPGLAGGSSSTGELFF
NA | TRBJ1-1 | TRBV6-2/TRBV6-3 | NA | TGTGCCAGCAGTCTCAGGGGCTTCTGGACTGAAGCTTTCTTT | CASSLRGFWTEAFF
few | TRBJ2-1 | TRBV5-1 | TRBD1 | TGCGCCAGCAGGACTATAAACGGGACAGGCTCCTACAATGAGCAGTTCTTC | CASRTINGTGSYNEQFF
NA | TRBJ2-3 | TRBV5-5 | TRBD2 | TGTGCCAGCAGCCCTCCCGTAGCGGGGGCTCGGACAGATACGCAGTATTTT | CASSPPVAGARTDTQYF
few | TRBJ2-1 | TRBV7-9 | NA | TGTGCCAGCAGCTTAGTTGTTAGGTACAATGAGCAGTTCTTC | CASSLVVRYNEQFF
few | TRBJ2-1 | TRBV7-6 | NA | TGTGCCAGCAGCTCAGCCCCGCAGGGAAAGTATGAGCAGTTCTTC | CASSSAPQGKYEQFF
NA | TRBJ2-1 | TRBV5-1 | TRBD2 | TGCGCCAGCAGCTTGGTTAGCGGGAGCGGGGGTGAGCAGTTCTTC | CASSLVSGSGGEQFF
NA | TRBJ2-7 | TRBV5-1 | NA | TGCGCCAGCAGCTTGGACATATTTTACGAGCAGTACTTC | CASSLDIFYEQYF